What follows are 14 T cell receptor beta chains derived from one specimen sequenced in a study of T cells in Graves' hyperthyroidism and ophthalmopathy. The investigators amplified TCR beta CDR3 regions from RNA transcripts. A first-round RT-PCR of the TCR CDR3 used the HTBI primer set. Each CDR3 protein is one row after TCRdb ran MiXCR on the multiplex PCR reads. The data contain approximately 590,000 distinct CDR3 sequences, more than 15% of them seen just once; the ten biggest clones take up around 7.8%. The specimen sequenced was blood. The receptors here all came from a woman aged 25 to 39 with Graves' hyperthyroidism.

This clonotype came up many times. The gene calls are TRBV6-5 and TRBJ2-3; the D is unclear. Deletions cut 0 bases from V and 2 bases from J, with 15 bases between. Germline lookup yields CDR1 MNHEY and CDR2 SVGAGI. The CDR3 is 17 residues long. The chain's CDR3 is CASSYSAVLFATDTQYF. The CDR3 coding sequence is TGTGCCAGCAGTTACTCGGCAGTCCTCTTCGCCACAGATACGCAGTATTTT.

Comment on this clonotype: Compared with germline, one end of the junction differs, possibly owing to a read error. The chain recombines TRBV7-3 with TRBJ2-6; D perhaps matches TRBD1 (6 bases). From germline, CDR1 is SGHTA and CDR2 FQGTGA. CDR3 length: 19 residues. For the CDR3, the DNA is TGTGCCAGCTCACCCTTGCAGGGGACCTCCACCTCTGTGGCCAACGTCCTGACTTTC. This codes for CASSPLQGTSTSVANVLTF.

The V and J genes are TRBV5-1 and TRBJ2-3, with a possible D match to TRBD1 (5 bases). Germline CDR1 reads SGHRS; CDR2 reads YFSETQ. V lost 2 bases, J lost 6 bases, and 19 bases lay in between. The CDR3 consists of 16 residues. This chain's CDR3 is CASSFRDSGAGDTQYF. DNA for the CDR3: TGCGCCAGCAGCTTCCGAGACAGTGGGGCTGGCGATACGCAGTATTTT.

This clonotype was counted many times. V and J are TRBV28 and TRBJ1-2; no definite D call. V was trimmed by 7 bases and J by 2 bases, leaving 11 bases between them. CDR3 size: 13 residues. Per the germline V gene, CDR1 is MDHEN and CDR2 is SYDVKM. The CDR3 DNA follows: TGTGCCAGCATCAACCGGGTCAACTATGGCTACACCTTC. It encodes CASINRVNYGYTF.

This clonotype appeared many times. The chain recombines TRBV28 with TRBJ2-7; a weak D match, TRBD1 (5 bases). The CDR3 sequence is 14 residues long. The V gene's germline CDR1 is MDHEN and CDR2 SYDVKM. V dropped 8 bases and J dropped 0 bases, with 14 bases sitting between them. The CDR3 nucleotides read TGTGCCAGCGGGTCATCAGGGTCCTCCTACGAGCAGTACTTC. Translating it yields CASGSSGSSYEQYF.

This clonotype turned up a few times. The chain employs TRBV7-3 and TRBJ2-1; TRBD2 matches at 10 bases. V lost 2 bases to trimming and J lost 8 bases; unmatched junction nucleotides: 6. Germline values: CDR1 SGHTA, CDR2 FQGTGA. The CDR3 is 15 amino acids. CDR3 bases: TGTGCCAGCAGCTTACTAGCGGGAGAATGGTATGAGCAGTTCTTC. Translated, it gives CASSLLAGEWYEQFF.

In its sample, this clonotype was seen a few times. CDR3 protein: CASSYRGTGGHNEQFF. In nucleotides, the CDR3 is TGTGCCAGCAGTTACCGCGGGACAGGGGGCCACAATGAGCAGTTCTTC. This chain connects TRBV6-9 to TRBJ2-1; 12 positions match TRBD1. Germline V gene lookup returns CDR1 MNHGY and CDR2 SVAAGI. The CDR3 has 16 residues. J lost 5 bases, V lost 3 bases, and 5 bases had no gene match.

The chain has TRBV25-1 and TRBJ2-5, with TRBD1 as a possible D gene (5 bases). The germline V gene has CDR1 MGHDK and CDR2 SYGVNS. The CDR3 spans 15 residues. The V end was cut by 2 bases, the J end by 2 bases, with 12 bases between. CDR3 in amino acids: CASSEPPRVQETQYF. The CDR3 region has the DNA TGTGCCAGCAGTGAACCGCCCAGGGTACAAGAGACCCAGTACTTC.

In its sample, this clonotype was seen many times. This chain uses TRBV30 with TRBJ1-2; D is perhaps TRBD1 (6 bases). Trimming stripped 8 bases from V and 4 bases from J, with 17 bases between. This CDR3 region has 13 residues. Germline lookup yields CDR1 GTSNPN and CDR2 SVGIG (reference sequence). In nucleotides, the CDR3 is TGTGCCGGGCGACAGGTGGCGGGCTATGGCTACACCTTC. Translated: CAGRQVAGYGYTF.

This clonotype was detected ten times or more. This chain uses TRBV7-7 with TRBJ2-1; 11 bases match TRBD2. CDR3 length: 14 residues. Germline trimming cut 5 bases from V and 8 bases from J; bases unmatched to any gene: 5. CDR1 is SSHAT, CDR2 FNYEAQ, per germline (reference sequence). This chain's CDR3 is CASSVLAGVHEQFF. CDR3 DNA sequence: TGTGCCAGCAGCGTACTAGCGGGAGTTCATGAGCAGTTCTTC.

The chain is built from TRBV20-1 and TRBJ2-1, with 8 bases identical to TRBD2. Germline values: CDR1 DFQATT, CDR2 SNEGSKA (reference sequence). Trimming took 0 bases from V and 4 from J; bases not matched to a gene: 8. This CDR3 is 16 amino acids long. CDR3 sequence: CSARDASGRRYNEQFF. CDR3 DNA: TGCAGTGCTAGAGATGCCAGCGGGAGACGGTACAATGAGCAGTTCTTC.

This clonotype was seen many times. The chain links TRBV5-1 to TRBJ1-2; 8 positions match TRBD1. The CDR3 is 14 amino acids. With 2 bases clipped from V and 4 bases from J, the junction kept 4 bases outside the gene matches. Germline CDR1 is SGHRS and CDR2 is YFSETQ. CDR3 region: CASSLGQGGYGYTF. The CDR3 DNA is TGCGCCAGCAGCTTAGGACAGGGAGGCTATGGCTACACCTTC.

The chain has TRBV24-1 and TRBJ2-1; 14 nucleotides align to TRBD2. The CDR3 sequence is 19 residues long. From germline, CDR1 is KGHDR and CDR2 SFDVKD. V lost 4 bases to trimming and J lost 0 bases; unmatched junction nucleotides: 7. CDR3 in DNA: TGTGCCACCAGTGAAAAAGCCGGGACTAGCGGGAGCTCCTACAATGAGCAGTTCTTC. Translating it yields CATSEKAGTSGSSYNEQFF.

This clonotype was seen only a few times. The chain combines TRBV27 with TRBJ2-1; D is perhaps TRBD2 (5 bases). V was pared by 5 bases and J by 1 base, with 12 bases between. This CDR3 is built from 15 residues. Germline V gene lookup returns CDR1 MNHEY and CDR2 SMNVEV (reference sequence). For the CDR3, the DNA is TGTGCCAGCAGTCCAGGACTGGAATCCTACAATGAGCAGTTCTTC. This translates into CASSPGLESYNEQFF.